Listed here are 20 T cell receptor beta chains from one sample, sequenced in a study of blood T cell repertoires in COVID-19. Libraries were prepared by immunoSEQ multiplex PCR; TCRdb keeps only in-frame clonotypes and omits some of them. The sample includes around 500,000 clones, 80% to 90% of them seen just once. Input material: peripheral blood. Receptors were obtained from a human donor in a cohort sampled during active COVID-19.

The CDR3 sequence: CASSPRGQQGSGEKLFF. CDR3 nucleotide sequence: TGTGCCAGCAGCCCTAGGGGCCAACAGGGAAGTGGTGAAAAACTGTTTTTT. The V gene is TRBV7-9, the J gene TRBJ1-4; a weak D match, TRBD1 (6 bases). Trimming took 5 bases from V and 7 from J, leaving 23 bases between them. This CDR3 comprises 17 residues. The germline gives CDR1 SEHNR, CDR2 FQNEAQ (reference sequence).

The genes are TRBV19 and TRBJ1-5; D perhaps matches TRBD1 (6 bases). Trimming removed 10 bases at V and 3 bases at J, with 13 bases between. The CDR3 totals 13 residues. Germline CDR1 and CDR2: LNHDA and SQIVND (reference sequence). The chain's CDR3 is CATSDSDNQPQHF. In DNA, the CDR3 is TGTGCCACTTCGGACAGCGACAATCAGCCCCAGCATTTT.

CDR3 nucleotides: TGTGCCAGCAGTTATCGGGGGGCCCCGGGGCACACTGAAGCTTTCTTT. This encodes CASSYRGAPGHTEAFF. This sequence joins TRBV6-5 and TRBJ1-1; tentatively, D is TRBD1 (6 bases). Germline V gives CDR1 MNHEY, CDR2 SVGAGI. The CDR3 totals 16 residues. Trimming shortened V by 3 bases and J by 3 bases, and 17 bases separated the two germline ends.

On this clone itself: This sample also contains other DNA sequences that code for the same CDR3. V is TRBV7-2 and J is TRBJ2-3; 14 positions agree with TRBD2. The CDR3 contains 16 residues. Germline lookup yields CDR1 SGHTA and CDR2 FQGNSA. Germline trimming cut 5 bases from V and 4 bases from J; bases unmatched to any gene: 5. CDR3 coding DNA: TGTGCCAGCAGCACTGGACTAGCGGGAGGTTCAGATACGCAGTATTTT. It codes for CASSTGLAGGSDTQYF.

V is TRBV19 and J is TRBJ1-4, with TRBD1 matching over 7 bases. The germline gives CDR1 LNHDA, CDR2 SQIVND (reference sequence). The J segment lost 0 bases and the V segment lost 0 bases, leaving 7 bases of the junction unmatched. The CDR3 runs to 18 residues. The CDR3 is CASSIERDSFATNEKLFF. As DNA, the CDR3 is TGTGCCAGTAGTATAGAAAGGGACAGCTTTGCAACTAATGAAAAACTGTTTTTT.

This chain uses TRBV27 with TRBJ1-2; D perhaps matches TRBD1 (5 bases). The CDR3 has 14 residues. Germline CDR1 reads MNHEY; CDR2 reads SMNVEV (reference sequence). Deletions cut 1 base from V and 4 bases from J, with 10 bases between. Written as DNA, the CDR3 is TGTGCCAGCAGTTTATGGGGAGGGGTCTATGGCTACACCTTC. This translates into CASSLWGGVYGYTF.

The chain has TRBV30 and TRBJ1-4; possible D gene TRBD1, 5 bases. This CDR3 spans 13 amino acids. The germline V gene has CDR1 GTSNPN and CDR2 SVGIG (reference sequence). Trimming took 7 bases from V and 5 from J, leaving 14 bases between them. The CDR3 coding sequence is TGTGCCTTAATGGACGGGGGGAATGAAAAACTGTTTTTT. Translation: CALMDGGNEKLFF.

The rearrangement links TRBV28 to TRBJ2-7, with a tentative D call TRBD2 (5 bases). The V end lost 7 bases, the J end lost 0 bases, and 13 bases lay between the germline ends. Germline CDR1 is MDHEN and CDR2 is SYDVKM. The CDR3 totals 14 residues. The CDR3 DNA is TGTGCCAGCACCGCGAGGGTTAACTCCTACGAGCAGTACTTC. As protein: CASTARVNSYEQYF.

The chain employs TRBV28 and TRBJ1-2; 8 nucleotides match TRBD1. The CDR3 extends over 14 amino acids. In germline, CDR1 is MDHEN, CDR2 SYDVKM. J gave up 1 base and V 2 bases, and 0 bases lay outside the gene matches. The CDR3 sequence: CASSLDRGNYGYTF. Written as DNA, the CDR3 is TGTGCCAGCAGTTTAGACAGGGGTAACTATGGCTACACCTTC.

This chain uses TRBV11-2 with TRBJ2-3, with D possibly being TRBD2 (5 bases). V dropped 5 bases and J dropped 0 bases, with 9 bases sitting between them. The CDR3 totals 14 residues. Germline-derived CDR1 and CDR2 are SGHAT and FQNNGV. CDR3 sequence: CASSRGLSTDTQYF. The CDR3 nucleotides read TGTGCCAGCAGCCGTGGACTTAGCACAGATACGCAGTATTTT. The full variable domain, its missing parts supplied by reference TRBV11-2 and TRBJ2-3, is EAGVAQSPRYKIIEKRQSVAFWCNPISGHATLYWYQQILGQGPKLLIQFQNNGVVDDSQLPKDRFSAERLKGVDSTLKIQPAKLEDSAVYLCASSRGLSTDTQYFGPGTRLTVL.

The chain uses TRBV7-6 and TRBJ2-1; 7 bases are a match to TRBD2. CDR1 and CDR2 (germline): SGHVS, FNYEAQ. CDR3 length: 16 residues. J lost 4 bases, V lost 3 bases, and 9 bases had no gene match. In nucleotides, the CDR3 is TGTGCCAGCAGCTTCTTGCGGGAGAAGGGATACAATGAGCAGTTCTTC. Its protein is CASSFLREKGYNEQFF.

In this sample, this clone turned up once. The CDR3 sequence: CASSYRAWPGGHEQYF. CDR3 bases: TGTGCCAGCAGTTACAGAGCTTGGCCAGGGGGACACGAGCAGTACTTC. J is TRBJ2-7 and V is TRBV6-5; 7 bases align to TRBD1. The germline V gene has CDR1 MNHEY and CDR2 SVGAGI. J lost 5 bases, V lost 2 bases, and 12 bases had no gene match. The length of the CDR3 is 16 residues.

The V call is TRBV11-1, the J call TRBJ2-7; D remains ambiguous. This CDR3 has 14 residues. The V end was cut by 5 bases, the J end by 0 bases, with 11 bases between. Germline-derived CDR1 and CDR2 are SGHAT and FQDESV (reference sequence). The CDR3 coding sequence is TGTGCCAGCAGCCCTCGACGGAGCTCCTACGAGCAGTACTTC. It encodes CASSPRRSSYEQYF.

As to this clone: The junction differs from germline at one of its ends, possibly a read error. The genes are TRBV7-7 and TRBJ2-2; 10 bases line up with TRBD1. Germline assignment: CDR1 SSHAT and CDR2 FNYEAQ (reference sequence). The CDR3 loop spans 15 amino acids. The CDR3 protein is CASSPGQGRTGELFF. The CDR3 nucleotides read TGTGCTAGCAGCCCGGGACAGGGGCGGACCGGGGAGCTGTTTTTT.

This clone was counted once. The CDR3 nucleotides are TGTGCCAGCAGCGTAGCTAGCAGGAACACCGGGGAGCTGTTTTTT. The encoded protein is CASSVASRNTGELFF. The rearrangement uses TRBV9 and TRBJ2-2; tentative D call: TRBD2 (5 bases). Germline V gene data show CDR1 as SGDLS and CDR2 as YYNGEE. V was pared by 0 bases and J by 1 base, with 7 bases between. CDR3 length: 15 residues.

This chain joins TRBV5-1 and TRBJ2-1; TRBD2 aligns across 7 bases. J was trimmed by 1 base and V by 3 bases; bases with no gene match: 7. Per the germline V gene, CDR1 is SGHRS and CDR2 is YFSETQ. This CDR3 is built from 16 residues. CDR3 bases: TGCGCCAGCAGCTCGTACCGGGAGGATTCCTACAATGAGCAGTTCTTC. Amino acids: CASSSYREDSYNEQFF.

This clone has more than one count but fewer than ten. This rearrangement joins TRBV6-2 or TRBV6-3 to TRBJ1-5, with D perhaps matching TRBD1 (5 bases). Looked up from germline, CDR1 is MNHEY and CDR2 is SVGEGT. Trimming left V 6 bases short and J 1 base short, with 13 bases between. CDR3 length: 15 amino acids. The CDR3 nucleotides read TGTGCCAGCAGCCCGCGACAGACAAGCAATCAGCCCCAGCATTTT. Protein product: CASSPRQTSNQPQHF.

The V call is TRBV5-1, the J call TRBJ1-5; D uncertain. CDR1 SGHRS and CDR2 YFSETQ come from the germline V gene. The CDR3 covers 19 residues. Trimming removed 7 bases at V and 0 bases at J, with 26 bases between. The CDR3 region is CASYKEARLPFHSNQPQHF. The DNA of the CDR3 is TGCGCCAGCTACAAAGAGGCCCGTCTCCCATTTCATAGCAATCAGCCCCAGCATTTT.

The gene calls are TRBV6-5 and TRBJ2-7; TRBD1 matches 7 bases. CDR1 and CDR2 from the germline V gene are MNHEY and SVGAGI. V shed 7 bases and J 6 bases; nucleotides not matched to a gene: 9. This CDR3 has 13 amino acids. CDR3 in DNA: TGTGCCAGCAATAAACGACAGGGTTCCGAGCAGTACTTC. As protein: CASNKRQGSEQYF.

V usage is TRBV19 and J usage is TRBJ2-1; no definite D call. Germline V lookup: CDR1 LNHDA, CDR2 SQIVND (reference sequence). Trimming left V 10 bases short and J 16 bases short, with 23 bases between. The CDR3 contains 12 residues. The CDR3 here is CATSHEAPNYFF. CDR3 nucleotide sequence: TGTGCCACTTCACACGAGGCCCCCAACTACTTCTTC. The variable domain in full, completed from reference TRBV19 and TRBJ2-1, reads DGGITQSPKYLFRKEGQNVTLSCEQNLNHDAMYWYRQDPGQGLRLIYYSQIVNDFQKGDIAEGYSVSREKKESFPLTVTSAQKNPTAFYLCATSHEAPNYFFGPGTRLTVL.